This TCR beta chain was captured by sequencing in a study of T-cell memory formation after mild COVID-19. Study outcomes and limitations: Contracting clones from day 15 to 85 showed balanced CD4/CD8; later expanders favored CD4+. Cross-reactive memory seemingly joined, as some responding clones were found in pre-infection memory. Mainly in CM and EM were contracting CD4+ clones; CD8+ were in EMRA.

The CDR3 spans 15 residues. Trimming shortened V by 5 bases and J by 2 bases, and 16 bases separated the two germline ends. Germline V gives CDR1 SGHTA, CDR2 FQGTGA. Each CDR3 protein is one row after TCRdb ran MiXCR on the 5' RACE reads. The table records about 130,000 distinct CDR3 sequences, over 15% of them present only once. Turning to this clonotype: Antigen: not known.

The sequenced sample was PBMCs or a T cell subset sorted from them (not recorded which). This TCR derives from a young man who had mild COVID-19 (a few samples of this study predate the infection). Cell type and time point are not known. The genes are TRBV7-3 and TRBJ2-7; D possibly uses TRBD1 or TRBD2 (5 bases each). CDR3 loop: CASSIGPGRTYEQYF. The DNA of the CDR3 is TGTGCCAGCAGCATCGGCCCGGGACGGACCTACGAGCAGTACTTC.